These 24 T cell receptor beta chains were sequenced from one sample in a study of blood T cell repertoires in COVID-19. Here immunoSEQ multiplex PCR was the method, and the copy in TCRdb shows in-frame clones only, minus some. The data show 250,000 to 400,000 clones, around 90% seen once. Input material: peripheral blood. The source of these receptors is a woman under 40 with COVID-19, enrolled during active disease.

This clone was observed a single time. The CDR3 bases are TGTGCCAGCAGCTTATCCCGCCGGGACAAGGGATCGAGCTATGGCTACACCTTC. Translated, it gives CASSLSRRDKGSSYGYTF. The chain couples TRBV5-4 to TRBJ1-2; tentative D call: TRBD1 (6 bases). V dropped 2 bases and J dropped 4 bases, with 24 bases sitting between them. Germline CDR1 SGHNT, CDR2 YYREEE (reference sequence). There are 18 residues in the CDR3. Together with reference TRBV5-4 and TRBJ1-2, the CDR3 gives the full variable domain: ETGVTQSPTHLIKTRGQQVTLRCSSQSGHNTVSWYQQALGQGPQFIFQYYREEENGRGNFPPRFSGLQFPNYSSELNVNALELDDSALYLCASSLSRRDKGSSYGYTFGSGTRLTVV.

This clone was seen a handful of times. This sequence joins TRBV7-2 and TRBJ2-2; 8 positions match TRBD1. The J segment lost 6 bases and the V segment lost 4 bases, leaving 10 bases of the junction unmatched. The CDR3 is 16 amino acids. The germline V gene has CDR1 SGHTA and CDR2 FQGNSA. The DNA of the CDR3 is TGTGCCAGCAGCTCAACAGGGGGGCGGATCCCCGGGGAGCTGTTTTTT. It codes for CASSSTGGRIPGELFF.

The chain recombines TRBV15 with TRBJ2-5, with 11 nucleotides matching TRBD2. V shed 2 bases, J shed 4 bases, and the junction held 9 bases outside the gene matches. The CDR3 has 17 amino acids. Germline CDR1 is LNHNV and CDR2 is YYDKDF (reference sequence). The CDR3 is CATSRLAGGLGAETQYF. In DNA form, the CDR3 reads TGTGCCACCAGCAGACTAGCGGGAGGTTTAGGGGCAGAGACCCAGTACTTC.

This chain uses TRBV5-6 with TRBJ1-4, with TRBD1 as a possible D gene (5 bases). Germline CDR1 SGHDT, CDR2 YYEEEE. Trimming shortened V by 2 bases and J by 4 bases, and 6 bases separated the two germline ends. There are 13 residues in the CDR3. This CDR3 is CASSFRGNEKLFF. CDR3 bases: TGTGCCAGCAGCTTTAGGGGTAATGAAAAACTGTTTTTT. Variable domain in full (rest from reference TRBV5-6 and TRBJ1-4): DAGVTQSPTHLIKTRGQQVTLRCSPKSGHDTVSWYQQALGQGPQFIFQYYEEEERQRGNFPDRFSGHQFPNYSSELNVNALLLGDSALYLCASSFRGNEKLFFGSGTQLSVL.

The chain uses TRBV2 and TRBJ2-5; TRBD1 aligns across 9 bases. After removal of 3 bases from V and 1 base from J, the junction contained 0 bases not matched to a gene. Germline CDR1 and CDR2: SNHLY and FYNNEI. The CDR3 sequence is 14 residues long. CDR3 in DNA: TGTGCCAGCAGTGAGGACAGGGGCCAAGAGACCCAGTACTTC. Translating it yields CASSEDRGQETQYF.

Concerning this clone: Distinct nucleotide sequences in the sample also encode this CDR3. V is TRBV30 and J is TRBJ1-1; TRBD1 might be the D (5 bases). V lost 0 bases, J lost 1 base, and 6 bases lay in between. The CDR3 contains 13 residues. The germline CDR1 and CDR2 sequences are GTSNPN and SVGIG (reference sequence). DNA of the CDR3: TGTGCCTGGAGTGTCGGGGGGAACACTGAAGCTTTCTTT. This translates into CAWSVGGNTEAFF.

CDR3 loop: CASSQEVPLTGARGNTGELFF. CDR3 sequence (DNA): TGCGCCAGCAGCCAAGAAGTTCCCCTGACAGGGGCGCGGGGAAACACCGGGGAGCTGTTTTTT. V gene TRBV4-1 combines with J gene TRBJ2-2, with TRBD1 matching over 8 bases. The germline gives CDR1 MGHRA, CDR2 YSYEKL. This CDR3 has 21 residues. V was pared by 0 bases and J by 2 bases, with 17 bases of the junction left unmatched.

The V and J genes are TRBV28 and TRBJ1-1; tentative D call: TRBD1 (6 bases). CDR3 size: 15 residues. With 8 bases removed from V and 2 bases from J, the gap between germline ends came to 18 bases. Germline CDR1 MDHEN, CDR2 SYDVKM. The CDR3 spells CASSGGRLGNTEAFF. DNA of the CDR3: TGTGCCAGCTCGGGGGGGCGGTTGGGTAACACTGAAGCTTTCTTT.

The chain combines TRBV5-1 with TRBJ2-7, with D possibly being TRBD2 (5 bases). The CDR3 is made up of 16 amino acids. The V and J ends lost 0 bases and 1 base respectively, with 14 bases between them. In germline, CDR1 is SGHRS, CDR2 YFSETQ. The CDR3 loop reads CASSLAVQEVSYEQYF. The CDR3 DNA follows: TGCGCCAGCAGCTTGGCCGTCCAGGAGGTTTCCTACGAGCAGTACTTC.

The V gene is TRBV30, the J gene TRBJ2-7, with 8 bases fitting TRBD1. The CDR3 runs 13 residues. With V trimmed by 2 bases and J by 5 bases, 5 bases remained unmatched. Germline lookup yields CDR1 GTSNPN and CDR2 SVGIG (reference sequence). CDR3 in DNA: TGTGCCTGGAGTAGGACAGGGTTCAACGAGCAGTACTTC. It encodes CAWSRTGFNEQYF.

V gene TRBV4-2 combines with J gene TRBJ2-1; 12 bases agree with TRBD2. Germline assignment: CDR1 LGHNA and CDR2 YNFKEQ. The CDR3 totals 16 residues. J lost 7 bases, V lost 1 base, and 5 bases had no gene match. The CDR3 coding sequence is TGTGCCAGCAGCCAAGGGGGACTAGCGGGCGGAAATGAGCAGTTCTTC. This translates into CASSQGGLAGGNEQFF.

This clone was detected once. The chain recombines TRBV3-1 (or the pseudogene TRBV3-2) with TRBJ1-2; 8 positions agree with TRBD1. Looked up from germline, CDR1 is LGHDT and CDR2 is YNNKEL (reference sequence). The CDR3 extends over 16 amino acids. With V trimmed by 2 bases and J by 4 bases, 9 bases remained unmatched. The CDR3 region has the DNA TGTGCCAGCAGCCAAACCGGACAGGGTATGATCTATGGCTACACCTTC. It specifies CASSQTGQGMIYGYTF.

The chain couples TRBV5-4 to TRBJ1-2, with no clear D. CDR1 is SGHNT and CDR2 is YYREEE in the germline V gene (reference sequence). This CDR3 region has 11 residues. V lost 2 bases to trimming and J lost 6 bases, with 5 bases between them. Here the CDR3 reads CASSFRDGYTF. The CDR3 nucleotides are TGTGCCAGCAGCTTTCGTGATGGCTACACCTTC.

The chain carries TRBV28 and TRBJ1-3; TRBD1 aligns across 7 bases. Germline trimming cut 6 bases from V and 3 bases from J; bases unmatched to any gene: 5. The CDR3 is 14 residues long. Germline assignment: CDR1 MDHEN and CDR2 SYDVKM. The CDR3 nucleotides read TGTGCCAGCAGCACAGGGGAGGATGGAAACACCATATATTTT. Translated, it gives CASSTGEDGNTIYF. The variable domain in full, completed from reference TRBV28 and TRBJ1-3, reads DVKVTQSSRYLVKRTGEKVFLECVQDMDHENMFWYRQDPGLGLRLIYFSYDVKMKEKGDIPEGYSVSREKKERFSLILESASTNQTSMYLCASSTGEDGNTIYFGEGSWLTVV.

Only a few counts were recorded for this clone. The CDR3 coding sequence is TGTGCCAGTAGTATAGGTTTAGCCTCATCCTACGAGCAGTACTTC. It is translated as CASSIGLASSYEQYF. V gene TRBV19 combines with J gene TRBJ2-7, with D uncertain. Trimming removed 1 base at V and 1 base at J, with 11 bases between. The CDR3 is 15 amino acids. CDR1 LNHDA and CDR2 SQIVND come from the germline V gene (reference sequence).

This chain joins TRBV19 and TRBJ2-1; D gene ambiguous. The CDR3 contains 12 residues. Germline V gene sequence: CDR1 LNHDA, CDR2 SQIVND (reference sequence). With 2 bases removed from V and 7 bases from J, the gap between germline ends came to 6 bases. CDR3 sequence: CASSISANEQFF. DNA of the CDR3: TGTGCCAGTAGTATAAGCGCTAATGAGCAGTTCTTC.

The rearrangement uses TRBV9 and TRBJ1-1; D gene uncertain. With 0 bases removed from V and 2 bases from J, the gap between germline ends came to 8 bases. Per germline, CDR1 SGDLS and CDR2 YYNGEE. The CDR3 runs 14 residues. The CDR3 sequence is CASSVARGNTEAFF. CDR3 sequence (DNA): TGTGCCAGCAGCGTAGCTCGAGGAAACACTGAAGCTTTCTTT.

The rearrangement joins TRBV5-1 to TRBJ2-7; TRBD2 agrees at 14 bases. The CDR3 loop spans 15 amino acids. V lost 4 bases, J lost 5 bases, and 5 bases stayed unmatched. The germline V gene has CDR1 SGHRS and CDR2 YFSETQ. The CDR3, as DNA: TGCGCCAGCAGCGGGACTAGCGGGAGCATCAACGAGCAGTACTTC. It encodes CASSGTSGSINEQYF.

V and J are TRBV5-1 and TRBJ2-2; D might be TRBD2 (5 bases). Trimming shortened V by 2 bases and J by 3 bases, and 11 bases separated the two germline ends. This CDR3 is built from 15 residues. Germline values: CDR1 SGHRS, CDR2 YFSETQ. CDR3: CASSLVASYTGELFF. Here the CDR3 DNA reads TGCGCCAGCAGCTTAGTAGCGTCATACACCGGGGAGCTGTTTTTT.

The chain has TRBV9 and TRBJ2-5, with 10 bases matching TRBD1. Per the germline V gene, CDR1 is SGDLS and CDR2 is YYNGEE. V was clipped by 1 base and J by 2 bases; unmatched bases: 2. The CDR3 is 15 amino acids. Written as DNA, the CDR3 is TGTGCCAGCAGCGTATCGGACAGGGGGCAAGAGACCCAGTACTTC. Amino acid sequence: CASSVSDRGQETQYF.

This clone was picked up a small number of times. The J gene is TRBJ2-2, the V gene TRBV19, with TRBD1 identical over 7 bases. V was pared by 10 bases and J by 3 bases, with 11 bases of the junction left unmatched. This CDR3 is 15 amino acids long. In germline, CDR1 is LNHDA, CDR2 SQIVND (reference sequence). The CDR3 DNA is TGTGCCACATTAAAGGGGGACAGTCACACCGGGGAGCTGTTTTTT. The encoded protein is CATLKGDSHTGELFF. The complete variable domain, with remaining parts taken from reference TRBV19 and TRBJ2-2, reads DGGITQSPKYLFRKEGQNVTLSCEQNLNHDAMYWYRQDPGQGLRLIYYSQIVNDFQKGDIAEGYSVSREKKESFPLTVTSAQKNPTAFYLCATLKGDSHTGELFFGEGSRLTVL.

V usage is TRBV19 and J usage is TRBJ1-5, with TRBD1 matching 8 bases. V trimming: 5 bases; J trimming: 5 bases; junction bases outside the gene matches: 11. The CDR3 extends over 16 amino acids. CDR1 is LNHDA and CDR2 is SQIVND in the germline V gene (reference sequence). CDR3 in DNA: TGTGCCAGTAGTCCTACTGGACAGGGATTTTATCAGCCCCAGCATTTT. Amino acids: CASSPTGQGFYQPQHF.

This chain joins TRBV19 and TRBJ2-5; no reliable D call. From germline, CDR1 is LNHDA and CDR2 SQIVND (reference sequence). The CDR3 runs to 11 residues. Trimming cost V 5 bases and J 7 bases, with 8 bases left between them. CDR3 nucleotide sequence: TGTGCCAGTAGTGATAGTCTGACCCAGTACTTC. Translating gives CASSDSLTQYF. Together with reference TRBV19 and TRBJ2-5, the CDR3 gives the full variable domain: DGGITQSPKYLFRKEGQNVTLSCEQNLNHDAMYWYRQDPGQGLRLIYYSQIVNDFQKGDIAEGYSVSREKKESFPLTVTSAQKNPTAFYLCASSDSLTQYFGPGTRLLVL.

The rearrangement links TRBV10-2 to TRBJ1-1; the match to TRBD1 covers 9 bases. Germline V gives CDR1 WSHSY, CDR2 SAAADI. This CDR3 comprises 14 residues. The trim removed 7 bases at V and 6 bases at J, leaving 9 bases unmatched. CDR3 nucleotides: TGCGCCAGCAACCCGGGACAGGGAAAGGCTGAAGCTTTCTTT. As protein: CASNPGQGKAEAFF.